This TCR beta chain was found in a study of CD8 T cells in ankylosing spondylitis. Quantitative 5'-RACE with molecular barcodes was used to make the TCR beta libraries. TCRdb fed the 5' RACE reads into MiXCR, producing one record per CDR3 protein. This table holds about 320,000 distinct CDR3 sequences, about 9.9% found once. After removal of 5 bases from V and 5 bases from J, the junction contained 11 bases not matched to a gene. The CDR3 sequence is 16 residues long. There are many counts of this clonotype. Its target is not known. Study-wide results and caveats: Reported data indicate significant enrichment of disease-linked clones within matched ankylosing spondylitis synovial fluid. Clones linked with disease were CD8+ and fairly uncommon in the peripheral blood. Prior work had noted some motif variants in reactive arthritis blood and synovial fluid.

The clonotype was recovered from a female donor with ankylosing spondylitis or in good health (not recorded which). The chain recombines TRBV12-3 or TRBV12-4 with TRBJ1-2, with 10 bases identical to TRBD1. What was sequenced was blood, either unsorted or a sorted T cell fraction (not recorded which). For the CDR3, the DNA is TGTGCCAGCAGTCTCCTCATGCCGGGACAGGGGTATGGCTACACCTTC. It specifies CASSLLMPGQGYGYTF.